This TCR beta chain comes out of a study of shared clonotypes between healthy human individuals. Germline CDR1 is SGHDT and CDR2 is YYEEEE. The CDR3 is made up of 12 amino acids. Between the trimmed V and J ends, which lost 0 bases and 6 bases, there was a span of 6 bases. CD45RO-negative, CCR7-positively selected cells formed the naive CD8 fraction, excluding terminally differentiated effector memory CD45RA+ cells. This clone has a handful of counts. Per the authors' pipeline: Junction-only sequences produced by ImmunoSEQ had no quality scores, so filtering differed. Some clones are missing from TCRdb's copy, which holds only in-frame ones; the method was immunoSEQ multiplex PCR. D and trimming were read from the DNA, whereas the V and J calls and clone size are those reported in that table. The profile shows roughly 550,000 clones, nearly 97% of them singletons.

The V call is TRBV5-6, the J call TRBJ1-1, with D unresolved. The sequenced sample was naive CD8+ T cells sorted from blood. The receptor was isolated from a woman aged 25 to 39 in good health. The chain's CDR3 is CASSLGTSEAFF. DNA for the CDR3: TGTGCCAGCAGCTTGGGGACGTCTGAAGCTTTCTTT.